A single sample is the source of the 20 T cell receptor beta chains below, sequenced in a study of cytomegalovirus exposure and HLA in healthy donors. PCR amplification relied on 60 Vbeta primers (plus 13 Jbeta primers). Sequenced by immunoSEQ multiplex PCR; TCRdb stores in-frame clones only, minus some. The sample records approximately 170,000 clones, around 70% being singletons. The material sequenced was PBMCs. The receptors derive from a man aged 18 to 30 in good health and CMV-seropositive.

The J gene is TRBJ1-6, the V gene TRBV7-3; TRBD1 agrees at 10 bases. From germline, CDR1 is SGHTA and CDR2 FQGTGA. The CDR3 spans 16 residues. V lost 2 bases and J lost 9; bases outside the gene matches: 7. The CDR3 reads CASSLYRTGGGSPLHF. The CDR3 DNA is TGTGCCAGCAGCTTATACCGGACAGGGGGAGGTTCACCCCTCCACTTT.

This clone has a single count. The chain is built from TRBV2 and TRBJ1-1; D may be TRBD1 (6 bases). The V and J ends lost 7 bases and 4 bases respectively, with 19 bases between them. The germline V gene encodes CDR1 SNHLY and CDR2 FYNNEI. The CDR3 has 15 residues. CDR3: CASTRAGAGGTEAFF. CDR3 DNA sequence: TGTGCCAGCACCCGGGCGGGGGCGGGAGGCACTGAAGCTTTCTTT.

This clone was seen a handful of times. The rearrangement uses TRBV5-1 and TRBJ2-7; a weak D match, TRBD2 (5 bases). V was pared by 4 bases and J by 7 bases, with 15 bases between. Per the germline V gene, CDR1 is SGHRS and CDR2 is YFSETQ. The CDR3 length is 13 residues. The CDR3 bases are TGCGCCAGCAGCCTGGGTCCTTCGGGAGAGCAGTACGTC. This sequence encodes CASSLGPSGEQYV.

J is TRBJ1-1 and V is TRBV9; D may be TRBD1 (5 bases). There are 12 residues in the CDR3. Looked up from germline, CDR1 is SGDLS and CDR2 is YYNGEE. Trimming removed 3 bases at V and 10 bases at J, with 13 bases between. The CDR3 DNA reads TGTGCCAGCAGCGGGGGGGACCTAGCAGCTTTCTTT. Translating it yields CASSGGDLAAFF.

This chain uses TRBV7-2 with TRBJ2-3; 9 bases are shared with TRBD2. Germline V gene data show CDR1 as SGHTA and CDR2 as FQGNSA. Trimming took 5 bases from V and 2 from J; bases not matched to a gene: 5. This CDR3 has 15 amino acids. CDR3 in DNA: TGTGCCAGCAGCCGTAGCGGGGGCGTCACAGATACGCAGTATTTT. Translating gives CASSRSGGVTDTQYF.

The gene calls are TRBV28 and TRBJ1-6; TRBD1 matches 8 bases. This CDR3 is built from 16 residues. Germline loops: CDR1 MDHEN, CDR2 SYDVKM. V was pared by 2 bases and J by 7 bases, with 7 bases of the junction left unmatched. The CDR3 nucleotides are TGTGCCAGCAGTTTACAAGGACAGGGAAGGAATTCACCCCTCCACTTT. Protein sequence: CASSLQGQGRNSPLHF.

The genes are TRBV19 and TRBJ1-2; TRBD1 is a possible D gene (5 bases). This CDR3 has 11 amino acids. V dropped 3 bases and J dropped 8 bases, with 7 bases sitting between them. CDR1 LNHDA and CDR2 SQIVND come from the germline V gene (reference sequence). DNA for the CDR3: TGTGCCAGTAGTATGGCAGGGGGCTACACCTTC. It specifies CASSMAGGYTF.

J is TRBJ1-5 and V is TRBV7-2, with 7 positions matching TRBD1. Germline trimming cut 5 bases from V and 1 base from J; bases unmatched to any gene: 5. The CDR3 loop spans 15 amino acids. Germline V CDR1 and CDR2: SGHTA, FQGNSA. CDR3 nucleotides: TGTGCCAGCAGCAAACGACAGGGCAGCAATCAGCCCCAGCATTTT. This sequence encodes CASSKRQGSNQPQHF.

This chain uses TRBV6-1 with TRBJ1-2, with TRBD1 matching over 7 bases. Germline V lookup: CDR1 MNHNS, CDR2 SASEGT. The V segment lost 8 bases and the J segment 8 bases; nucleotides outside the gene matches: 14. The CDR3 has 14 residues. CDR3 DNA: TGTGCCAGCTCGATAGACAGGGACGTTGGGGGCTACACCTTC. It specifies CASSIDRDVGGYTF.

The chain joins TRBV4-1 to TRBJ2-1, with 11 bases fitting TRBD2. This CDR3 comprises 15 residues. After removal of 1 base from V and 9 bases from J, the junction contained 5 bases not matched to a gene. CDR1 is MGHRA, CDR2 YSYEKL, per germline. The CDR3 loop is CASSQASGRRIEQFF. The DNA of the CDR3 is TGCGCCAGCAGCCAAGCTAGCGGGAGGAGGATTGAGCAGTTCTTC.

This clone was detected only a few times. The V call is TRBV11-2, the J call TRBJ2-6; 11 positions match TRBD1. Germline trimming cut 4 bases from V and 4 bases from J; bases unmatched to any gene: 9. The germline CDR1 and CDR2 sequences are SGHAT and FQNNGV. CDR3 length: 18 amino acids. The CDR3: CASSSGTGGVGGANVLTF. The DNA for the CDR3 is TGTGCCAGCAGCTCGGGGACAGGGGGAGTGGGGGGGGCCAACGTCCTGACTTTC.

This clone was observed a few times. The rearrangement uses TRBV5-1 and TRBJ1-5; D ambiguous. Trimming removed 0 bases at V and 0 bases at J, with 7 bases between. In germline, CDR1 is SGHRS, CDR2 YFSETQ. CDR3 length: 15 residues. This chain's CDR3 is CASSLGLNSNQPQHF. The DNA of the CDR3 is TGCGCCAGCAGCTTGGGACTCAATAGCAATCAGCCCCAGCATTTT. The whole variable domain, filled in from reference TRBV5-1 and TRBJ1-5, reads KAGVTQTPRYLIKTRGQQVTLSCSPISGHRSVSWYQQTPGQGLQFLFEYFSETQRNKGNFPGRFSGRQFSNSRSEMNVSTLELGDSALYLCASSLGLNSNQPQHFGDGTRLSIL.

The genes are TRBV10-3 and TRBJ2-7; 8 bases fit TRBD1. After removal of 4 bases from V and 8 bases from J, the junction contained 7 bases not matched to a gene. The CDR3 spans 13 residues. CDR1 is ENHRY, CDR2 SYGVKD, per germline. Here the CDR3 reads CAISAPGQGKQYV. The CDR3 DNA is TGTGCCATCAGTGCCCCAGGACAGGGTAAGCAGTACGTC.

The gene calls are TRBV6-6 and TRBJ1-1; no clear D gene. V was pared by 5 bases and J by 4 bases, with 17 bases between. CDR3 length equals 15 residues. Germline assignment: CDR1 MNHNY and CDR2 SVGAGI (reference sequence). The CDR3, as DNA: TGTGCCAGCAGTCGGAGCGCTGGGAGTAGCACTGAAGCTTTCTTT. Protein sequence: CASSRSAGSSTEAFF.

This clone appeared a single time. The chain is built from TRBV5-1 and TRBJ2-5; 7 nucleotides line up with TRBD1. The CDR3 contains 14 residues. Germline CDR1 SGHRS, CDR2 YFSETQ. Trimming cost V 4 bases and J 2 bases; bases outside gene matches: 5. In DNA form, the CDR3 reads TGCGCCAGCAGCCTTTCGGGACAGCAAGAGACCCAGTACTTC. Translated, it gives CASSLSGQQETQYF.

CDR3 in DNA: TGTGCCAGCAGCCAAGTGGGGGGAGGGTCACCCCTCCACTTT. Protein sequence: CASSQVGGGSPLHF. The rearrangement joins TRBV13 to TRBJ1-6; tentatively, D is TRBD1 (5 bases). CDR1 is PRHDT, CDR2 FYEKMQ, per germline (reference sequence). Trimming pared 5 bases from V and 10 bases from J, leaving 15 bases between. CDR3 length: 14 residues.

The V and J genes are TRBV11-2 and TRBJ2-7, with 11 bases that match TRBD1. The V segment lost 5 bases and the J segment 4 bases; nucleotides outside the gene matches: 4. The CDR3 extends over 14 amino acids. In germline, CDR1 is SGHAT, CDR2 FQNNGV. The CDR3 DNA reads as TGTGCCAGCAGCGTGGGGACAGGGGGATACGAGCAGTACGTC. It codes for CASSVGTGGYEQYV.

This clone was detected a few times. This chain joins TRBV4-2 and TRBJ2-5, with TRBD1 identical over 7 bases. The CDR3 sequence is 15 residues long. Per germline, CDR1 LGHNA and CDR2 YNFKEQ. The ends lost 3 bases at V and 0 bases at J; junction bases unmatched: 4. The DNA for the CDR3 is TGTGCCAGCAGCCACTCGGGACAGAACCAAGAGACCCAGTACTTC. It specifies CASSHSGQNQETQYF.

This chain uses TRBV28 with TRBJ1-5; maybe TRBD1 (5 bases). The CDR3 is made up of 13 amino acids. Germline CDR1 and CDR2: MDHEN and SYDVKM. Trimming removed 3 bases from V and 10 bases from J, with 13 bases in between. Written as DNA, the CDR3 is TGTGCCAGCAGTTTGGGGGGGTTTCAACCCCAGCATTTT. Residues: CASSLGGFQPQHF.

The chain joins TRBV5-1 to TRBJ2-5; D is uncertain. Trimming took off 0 bases at V and 0 bases at J, with 9 bases between the two ends. CDR3 length: 15 amino acids. Germline V gene sequence: CDR1 SGHRS, CDR2 YFSETQ. The CDR3, as DNA: TGCGCCAGCAGCTTGGAAGGCCAGGACCAAGAGACCCAGTACTTC. Its protein is CASSLEGQDQETQYF.